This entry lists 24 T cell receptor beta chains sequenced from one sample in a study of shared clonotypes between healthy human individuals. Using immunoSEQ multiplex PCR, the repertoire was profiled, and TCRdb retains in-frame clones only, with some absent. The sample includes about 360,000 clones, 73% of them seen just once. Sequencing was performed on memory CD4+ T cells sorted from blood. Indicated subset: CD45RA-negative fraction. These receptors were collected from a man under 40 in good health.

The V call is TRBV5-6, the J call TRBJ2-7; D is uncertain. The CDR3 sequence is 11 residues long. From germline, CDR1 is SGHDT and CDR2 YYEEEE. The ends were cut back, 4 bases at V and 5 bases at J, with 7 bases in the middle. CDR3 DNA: TGTGCCAGCAGCACCGACCACGAGCAGTACTTC. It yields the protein CASSTDHEQYF.

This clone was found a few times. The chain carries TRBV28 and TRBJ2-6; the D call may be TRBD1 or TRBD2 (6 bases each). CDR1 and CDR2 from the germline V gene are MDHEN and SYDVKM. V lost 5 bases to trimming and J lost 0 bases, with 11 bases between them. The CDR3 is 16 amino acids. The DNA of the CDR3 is TGTGCCAGCAGTCCTACGGGGGCCTCTGGGGCCAACGTCCTGACTTTC. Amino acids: CASSPTGASGANVLTF.

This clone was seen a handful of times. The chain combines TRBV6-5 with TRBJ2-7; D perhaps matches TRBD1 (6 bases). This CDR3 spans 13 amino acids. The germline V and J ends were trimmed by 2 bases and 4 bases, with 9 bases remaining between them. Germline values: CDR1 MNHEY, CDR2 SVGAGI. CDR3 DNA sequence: TGTGCCAGCAGTTACCTGACAGGATACGAGCAGTACTTC. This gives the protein CASSYLTGYEQYF.

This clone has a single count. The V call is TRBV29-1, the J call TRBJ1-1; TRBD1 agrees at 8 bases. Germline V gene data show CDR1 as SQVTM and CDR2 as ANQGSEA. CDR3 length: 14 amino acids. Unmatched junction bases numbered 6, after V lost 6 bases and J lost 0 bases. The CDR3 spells CSVGQGSLNTEAFF. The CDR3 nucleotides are TGCAGCGTCGGACAGGGTTCATTGAACACTGAAGCTTTCTTT.

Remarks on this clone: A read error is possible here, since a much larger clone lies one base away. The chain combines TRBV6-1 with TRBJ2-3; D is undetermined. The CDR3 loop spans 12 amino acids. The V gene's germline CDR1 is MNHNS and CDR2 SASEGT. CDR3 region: CASSTQTDTQYF. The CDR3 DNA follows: TGTGCTAGCAGTACTCAGACAGATACGCAGTATTTT.

This CDR3 reads CASSLGSGKYNEQFF. CDR3 coding DNA: TGTGCCAGCAGCTTAGGTAGCGGGAAATACAATGAGCAGTTCTTC. The chain has TRBV11-3 and TRBJ2-1; 8 bases are shared with TRBD2. Germline CDR1 is SGHNT and CDR2 is YENEEA. The CDR3 runs 15 residues. With V trimmed by 1 base and J by 4 bases, 3 bases remained unmatched.

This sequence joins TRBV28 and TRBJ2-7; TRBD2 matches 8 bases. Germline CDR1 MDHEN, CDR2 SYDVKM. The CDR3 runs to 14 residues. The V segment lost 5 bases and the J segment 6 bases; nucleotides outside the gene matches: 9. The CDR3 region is CASSLIAGSREQYF. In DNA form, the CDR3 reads TGTGCCAGCAGTCTTATAGCGGGGTCCCGCGAGCAGTACTTC.

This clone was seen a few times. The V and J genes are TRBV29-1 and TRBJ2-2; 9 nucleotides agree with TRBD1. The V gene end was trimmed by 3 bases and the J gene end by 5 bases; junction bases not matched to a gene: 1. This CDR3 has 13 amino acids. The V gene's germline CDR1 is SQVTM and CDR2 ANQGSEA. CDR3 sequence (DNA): TGCAGCGTTGAGACAGGGGGGACCGGGGAGCTGTTTTTT. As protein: CSVETGGTGELFF.

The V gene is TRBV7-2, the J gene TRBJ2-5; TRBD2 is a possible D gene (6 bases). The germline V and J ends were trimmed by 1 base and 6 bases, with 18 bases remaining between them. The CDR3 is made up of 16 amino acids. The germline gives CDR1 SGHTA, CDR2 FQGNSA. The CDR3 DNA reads TGTGCCAGCAGCTTAGGAGCTAGGCCGGGAGCAAAGACCCAGTACTTC. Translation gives CASSLGARPGAKTQYF.

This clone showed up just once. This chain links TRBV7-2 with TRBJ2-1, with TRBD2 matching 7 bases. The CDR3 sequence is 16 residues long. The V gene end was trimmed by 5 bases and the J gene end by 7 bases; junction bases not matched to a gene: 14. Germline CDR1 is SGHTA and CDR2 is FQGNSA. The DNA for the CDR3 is TGTGCCAGCAGCCGCCTTGGGGGGAGGGCCTTAAATGAGCAGTTCTTC. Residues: CASSRLGGRALNEQFF. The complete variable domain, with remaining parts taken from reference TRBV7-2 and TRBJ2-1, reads GAGVSQSPSNKVTEKGKDVELRCDPISGHTALYWYRQSLGQGLEFLIYFQGNSAPDKSGLPSDRFSAERTGGSVSTLTIQRTQQEDSAVYLCASSRLGGRALNEQFFGPGTRLTVL.

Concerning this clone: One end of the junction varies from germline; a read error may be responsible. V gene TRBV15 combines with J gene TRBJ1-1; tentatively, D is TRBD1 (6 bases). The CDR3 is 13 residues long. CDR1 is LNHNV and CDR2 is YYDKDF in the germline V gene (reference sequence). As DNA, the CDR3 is TGTGCCACCAGCAGGGCCGGACAGTACAGCCGGATCTTT. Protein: CATSRAGQYSRIF.

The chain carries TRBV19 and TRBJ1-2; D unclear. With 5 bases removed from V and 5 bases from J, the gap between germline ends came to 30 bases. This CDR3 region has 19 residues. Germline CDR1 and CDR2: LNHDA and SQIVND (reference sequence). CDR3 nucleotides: TGTGCCAGTAGTGGTTTTGAGACACGGAGGCCGATAACTGAATATGGCTACACCTTC. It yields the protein CASSGFETRRPITEYGYTF.

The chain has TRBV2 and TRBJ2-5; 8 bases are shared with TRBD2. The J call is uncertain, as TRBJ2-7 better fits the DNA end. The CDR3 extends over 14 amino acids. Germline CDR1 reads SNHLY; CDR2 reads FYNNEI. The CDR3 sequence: CASSYIAGLDEQYF. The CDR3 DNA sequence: TGTGCCAGCAGTTACATAGCGGGACTCGACGAGCAGTACTTC.

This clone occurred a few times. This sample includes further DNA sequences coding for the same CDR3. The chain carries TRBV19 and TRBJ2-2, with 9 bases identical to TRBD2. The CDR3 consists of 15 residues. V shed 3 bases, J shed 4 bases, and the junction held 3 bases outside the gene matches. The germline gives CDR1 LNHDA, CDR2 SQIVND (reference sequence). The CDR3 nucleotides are TGTGCCAGTAGTATCGGACTAGCGAGCACCGGGGAGCTGTTTTTT. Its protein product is CASSIGLASTGELFF.

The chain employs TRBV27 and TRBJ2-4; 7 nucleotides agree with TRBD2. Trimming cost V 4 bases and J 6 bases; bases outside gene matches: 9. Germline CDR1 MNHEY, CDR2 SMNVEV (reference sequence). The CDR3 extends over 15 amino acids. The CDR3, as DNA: TGTGCCAGCAGTTCTTACGCGGGGGTGAGAAACATTCAGTACTTC. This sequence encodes CASSSYAGVRNIQYF.

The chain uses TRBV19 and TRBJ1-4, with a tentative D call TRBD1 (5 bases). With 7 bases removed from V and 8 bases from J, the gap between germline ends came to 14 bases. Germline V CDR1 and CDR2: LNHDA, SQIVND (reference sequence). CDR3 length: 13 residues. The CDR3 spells CASTREGYEKLFF. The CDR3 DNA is TGTGCCAGTACCCGGGAGGGGTACGAAAAACTGTTTTTT.

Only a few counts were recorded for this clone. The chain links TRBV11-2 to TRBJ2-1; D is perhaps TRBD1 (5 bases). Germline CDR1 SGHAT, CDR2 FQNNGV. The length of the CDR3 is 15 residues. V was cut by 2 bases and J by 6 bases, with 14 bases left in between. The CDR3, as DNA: TGTGCCAGCAGCTTAACGGACACGGGCGGCAATGAGCAGTTCTTC. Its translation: CASSLTDTGGNEQFF.

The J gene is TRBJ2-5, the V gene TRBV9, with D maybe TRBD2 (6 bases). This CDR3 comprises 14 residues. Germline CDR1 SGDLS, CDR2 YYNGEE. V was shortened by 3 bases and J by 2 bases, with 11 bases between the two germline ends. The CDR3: CASSGHGLQETQYF. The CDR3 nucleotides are TGTGCCAGCAGCGGCCATGGACTACAAGAGACCCAGTACTTC.

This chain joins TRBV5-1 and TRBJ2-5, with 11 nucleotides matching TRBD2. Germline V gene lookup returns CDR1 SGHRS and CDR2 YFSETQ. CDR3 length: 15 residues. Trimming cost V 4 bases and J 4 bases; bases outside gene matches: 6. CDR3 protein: CASSRDLAGGETQYF. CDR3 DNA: TGCGCCAGCAGCAGGGATCTAGCGGGAGGAGAGACCCAGTACTTC.

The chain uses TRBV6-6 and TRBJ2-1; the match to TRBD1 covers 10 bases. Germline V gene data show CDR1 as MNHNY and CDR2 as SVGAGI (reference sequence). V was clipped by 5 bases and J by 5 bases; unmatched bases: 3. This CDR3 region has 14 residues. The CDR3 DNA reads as TGTGCCAGCAGTAGACAGGGGGCGCACAATGAGCAGTTCTTC. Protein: CASSRQGAHNEQFF.

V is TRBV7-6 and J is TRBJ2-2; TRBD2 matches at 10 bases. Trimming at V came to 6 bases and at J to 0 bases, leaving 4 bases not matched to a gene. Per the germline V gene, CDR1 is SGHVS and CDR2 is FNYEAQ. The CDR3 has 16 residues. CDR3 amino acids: CASSYGLAANTGELFF. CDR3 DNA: TGTGCCAGCAGTTATGGACTAGCGGCGAACACCGGGGAGCTGTTTTTT.

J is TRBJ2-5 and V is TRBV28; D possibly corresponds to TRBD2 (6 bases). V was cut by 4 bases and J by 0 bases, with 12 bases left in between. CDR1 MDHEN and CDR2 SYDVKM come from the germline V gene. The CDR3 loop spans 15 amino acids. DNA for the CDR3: TGTGCCAGCAGTTCGCAGCGGGCCTACCAAGAGACCCAGTACTTC. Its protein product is CASSSQRAYQETQYF.

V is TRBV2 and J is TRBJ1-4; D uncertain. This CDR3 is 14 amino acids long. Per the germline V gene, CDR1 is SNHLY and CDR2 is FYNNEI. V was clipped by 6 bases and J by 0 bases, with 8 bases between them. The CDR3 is CASRRETTNEKLFF. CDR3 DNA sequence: TGTGCCAGCAGACGGGAGACAACTAATGAAAAACTGTTTTTT.

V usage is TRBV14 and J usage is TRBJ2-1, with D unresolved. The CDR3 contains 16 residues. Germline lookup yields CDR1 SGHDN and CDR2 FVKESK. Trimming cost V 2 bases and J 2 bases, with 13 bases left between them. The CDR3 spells CASSQFRGVTYNEQFF. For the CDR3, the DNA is TGTGCCAGCAGCCAATTCCGTGGGGTCACCTACAATGAGCAGTTCTTC.